This T cell receptor beta chain was observed in a study of T-cell reconstitution after alpha-beta-depleted transplantation in children. A library of TCRbeta sequences, prepared with unique molecular identifiers, was generated. TCRdb used MiXCR to reprocess the PCR reads, holding one entry per CDR3 protein. The table lists over 150,000 distinct CDR3 sequences, over 8.5% of them singletons. Germline CDR1 reads MNHEY; CDR2 reads SMNVEV (reference sequence). CDR3 length equals 15 residues. Findings and caveats of the study: It was surviving recipient T cells and thymic progenitors that gave some patients high TCRbeta diversity at day 60. The study reportedly traced alpha-beta T cells about two months after transplant to several hundred expanded graft clones. Fresh T-cell production supplied most of the T-cell counts and diversity seen one year after transplant.

At least ten counts were recorded for this clonotype. Its antigen is not known. The junction departs from the called germline gene at one end, perhaps through a read error. This chain uses TRBV27 with TRBJ2-7; no clear D gene. The sample here was PBMCs, taken before TCRalphabeta/CD19-depleted stem cell transplant. This receptor was identified in a boy between 2 and 10 years old with acute myeloid leukemia, due to receive a stem cell transplant. In DNA, the CDR3 is TGTGCCAGCCGTTTCCGGTGGCTAGTAGGTTTCGAGCAGTACTTC. It encodes CASRFRWLVGFEQYF.